This TCR beta chain was sequenced in a study of blood T cell repertoires in COVID-19 (dated by TCRdb to the early 2020s). Context from the whole study: The collaborator samples originated in the United States, Italy and Spain and spanned the acute and convalescent phases of COVID-19. Samples came from the ongoing ImmuneRACE study (first 160 participants) plus 1,254 subjects from 6 global collaborators. Sample metadata almost always included a de-identified subject ID, COVID-19 status, age in years and sex. The material from the prospective study consisted of cDNA or gDNA derived from T cells, B-cell-depleted T cells, or PBMCs. Where available, HLA class I and class II types were obtained from metadata supplied by the sample provider rather than from assay-based typing. A freely available public database, intended as a resource for researchers studying the immune response to SARS-CoV-2, is where the repertoires were released. Deeply sampled blood TCRbeta repertoires from subjects exposed to, actively infected with, or recovered from COVID-19 were included in the dataset. General findings and caveats noted by the study authors: The amount of clinical and demographic metadata varied by source and participant and was provided uncurated.

Concerning this clone itself: Its binding antigen is unknown. Within one base of it there is no much larger clone, and no base qualities were kept.

In the prospective study, participants were about 18 to 89 years old, resided in under 30 geographic areas of the United States, and were enrolled through a virtual design. Cohort assignment in the prospective study relied on participant-reported clinical history from a screening survey and a study questionnaire. ImmuneRACE Cohort 3 recovered participants were defined by two consecutive negative NP/OP PCR tests, healthcare professional clearance, or symptom resolution. Mobile phlebotomists in the prospective study collected whole blood, serum and a nasopharyngeal or oropharyngeal swab from every participant. Additional blood draws and questionnaires over an approximately 2-month period could optionally be provided by prospective study participants. Blood samples from the prospective study were shipped frozen or at room temperature prior to DNA extraction. The immunoSEQ Assay, a bias-controlled multiplex PCR, was used to amplify TCRbeta CDR3 regions from genomic DNA. Processing in the source paper ran as follows. The number of nucleated cells in each sample was estimated from the amplification of reference gene primers within the assay. Sequence reads were collapsed and filtered to measure the absolute abundance of every unique TCRbeta CDR3 rearrangement. For each sample, productive Simpson clonality was calculated as the square root of Simpson's diversity index over productive rearrangements. TCRdb carries this immuneACCESS record with in-frame sequences only. Its versions omit some clonotypes, under half of them owing to an unresolved V gene in the studies checked, with the rest unexplained. Clonal size and the V and J genes are those of that table, whereas D and trimming came from the DNA. The sample table lists roughly 300,000 clones, around 90% of them with a count of one. Approximately 5% of the sample is taken by the ten largest.

Sequencing was performed on PBMCs or T cells enriched from blood (not recorded which). This clonotype was sampled from a woman in her twenties or thirties who had recovered from COVID-19.

The nucleotide sequence is given as TGCGCCAGCAGCCTCCCCGTTTTGAACACTGAAGCTTTCTTT. It is translated as CASSLPVLNTEAFF. The chain joins TRBV4-1 to TRBJ1-1, with no reliable assignment of the D segment. A distance of 9 bases separates the germline ends of V and J, which lose 4 bases and 0 bases respectively. Including the terminal cysteine and phenylalanine, the CDR3 comprises 14 residues. Of the read, only the CDR3 DNA is kept; its 42 bases are in frame from base 1. For CDR1 and CDR2, the germline V gene lists MGHRA and YSYEKL.